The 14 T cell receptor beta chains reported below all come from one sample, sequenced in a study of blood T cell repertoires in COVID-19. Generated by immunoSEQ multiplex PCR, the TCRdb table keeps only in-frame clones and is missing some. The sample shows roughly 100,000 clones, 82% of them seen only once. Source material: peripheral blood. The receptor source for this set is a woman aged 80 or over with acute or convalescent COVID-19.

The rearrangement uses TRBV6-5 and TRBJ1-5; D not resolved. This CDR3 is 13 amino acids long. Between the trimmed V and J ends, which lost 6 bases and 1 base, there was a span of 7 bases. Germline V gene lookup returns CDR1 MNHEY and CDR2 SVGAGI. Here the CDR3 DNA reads TGTGCCAGCAGCCCGGGGAGCAATCAGCCCCAGCATTTT. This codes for CASSPGSNQPQHF.

As DNA, the CDR3 is TGTGCCAGCAGTTTATCCTGGACAGGGTCTTCACCCCTCCACTTT. This translates into CASSLSWTGSSPLHF. The chain has TRBV27 and TRBJ1-6, with 8 positions matching TRBD1. Trimming at V came to 0 bases and at J to 9 bases, leaving 4 bases not matched to a gene. Germline CDR1 MNHEY, CDR2 SMNVEV (reference sequence). The CDR3 loop spans 15 amino acids.

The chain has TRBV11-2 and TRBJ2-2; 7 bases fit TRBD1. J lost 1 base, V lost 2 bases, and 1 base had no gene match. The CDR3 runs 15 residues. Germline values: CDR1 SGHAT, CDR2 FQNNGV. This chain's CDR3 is CASSLRTGNTGELFF. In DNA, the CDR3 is TGTGCCAGCAGCTTAAGGACAGGGAACACCGGGGAGCTGTTTTTT.

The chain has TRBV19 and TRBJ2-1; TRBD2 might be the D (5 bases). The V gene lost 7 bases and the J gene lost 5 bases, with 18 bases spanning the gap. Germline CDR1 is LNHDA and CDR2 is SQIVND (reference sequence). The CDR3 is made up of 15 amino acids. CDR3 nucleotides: TGTGCCAGTACCTTAAGCGGCTTACCAAACAATGAGCAGTTCTTC. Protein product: CASTLSGLPNNEQFF.

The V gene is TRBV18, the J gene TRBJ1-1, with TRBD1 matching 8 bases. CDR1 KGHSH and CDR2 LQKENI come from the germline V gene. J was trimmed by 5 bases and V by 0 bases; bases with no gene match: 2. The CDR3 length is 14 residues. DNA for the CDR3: TGTGCCAGCTCACCACCGCAGGGGGCGACTGAAGCTTTCTTT. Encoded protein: CASSPPQGATEAFF.

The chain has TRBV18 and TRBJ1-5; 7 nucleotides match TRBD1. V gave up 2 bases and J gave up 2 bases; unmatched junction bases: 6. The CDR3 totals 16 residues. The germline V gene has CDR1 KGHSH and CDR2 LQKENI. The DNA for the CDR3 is TGTGCCAGCTCACCAGAGGGGGCTGGGGGCAATCAGCCCCAGCATTTT. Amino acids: CASSPEGAGGNQPQHF. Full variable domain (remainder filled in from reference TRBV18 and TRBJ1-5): NAGVMQNPRHLVRRRGQEARLRCSPMKGHSHVYWYRQLPEEGLKFMVYLQKENIIDESGMPKERFSAEFPKEGPSILRIQQVVRGDSAAYFCASSPEGAGGNQPQHFGDGTRLSIL.

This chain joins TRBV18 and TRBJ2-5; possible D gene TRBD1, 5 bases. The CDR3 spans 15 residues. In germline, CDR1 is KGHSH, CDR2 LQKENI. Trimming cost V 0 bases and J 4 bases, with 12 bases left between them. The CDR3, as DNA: TGTGCCAGCTCACCACCAGACAGCCGAAGAGAGACCCAGTACTTC. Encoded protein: CASSPPDSRRETQYF. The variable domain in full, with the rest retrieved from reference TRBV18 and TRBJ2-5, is NAGVMQNPRHLVRRRGQEARLRCSPMKGHSHVYWYRQLPEEGLKFMVYLQKENIIDESGMPKERFSAEFPKEGPSILRIQQVVRGDSAAYFCASSPPDSRRETQYFGPGTRLLVL.

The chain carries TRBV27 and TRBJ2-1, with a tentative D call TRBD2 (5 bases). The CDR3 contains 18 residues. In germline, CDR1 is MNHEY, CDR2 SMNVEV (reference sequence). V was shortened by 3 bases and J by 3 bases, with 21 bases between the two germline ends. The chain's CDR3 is CASSFRGTSGTYYNEQFF. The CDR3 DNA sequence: TGTGCCAGCAGTTTCCGCGGTACATCGGGAACCTACTACAATGAGCAGTTCTTC.

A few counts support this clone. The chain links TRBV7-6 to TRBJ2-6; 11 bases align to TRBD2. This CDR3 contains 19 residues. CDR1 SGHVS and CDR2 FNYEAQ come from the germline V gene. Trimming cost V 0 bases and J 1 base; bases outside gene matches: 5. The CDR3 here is CASSLAASGRSSGANVLTF. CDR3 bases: TGTGCCAGCAGCTTAGCGGCTAGCGGGAGGTCATCTGGGGCCAACGTCCTGACTTTC. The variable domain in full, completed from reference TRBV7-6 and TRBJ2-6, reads GAGVSQSPRYKVTKRGQDVALRCDPISGHVSLYWYRQALGQGPEFLTYFNYEAQQDKSGLPNDRFSAERPEGSISTLTIQRTEQRDSAMYRCASSLAASGRSSGANVLTFGAGSRLTVL.

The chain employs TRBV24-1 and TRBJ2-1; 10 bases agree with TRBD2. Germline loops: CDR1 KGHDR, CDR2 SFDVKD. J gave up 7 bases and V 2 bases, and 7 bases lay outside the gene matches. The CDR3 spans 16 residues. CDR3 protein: CATSDYKREGKNEQFF. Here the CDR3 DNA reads TGTGCCACCAGTGATTATAAGCGGGAGGGTAAGAATGAGCAGTTCTTC.

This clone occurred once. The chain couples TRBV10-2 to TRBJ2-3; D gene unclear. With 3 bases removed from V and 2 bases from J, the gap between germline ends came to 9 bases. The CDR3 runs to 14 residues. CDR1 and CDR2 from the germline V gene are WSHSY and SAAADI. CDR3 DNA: TGCGCCAGCAGTGACAGATACCACACAGATACGCAGTATTTT. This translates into CASSDRYHTDTQYF.

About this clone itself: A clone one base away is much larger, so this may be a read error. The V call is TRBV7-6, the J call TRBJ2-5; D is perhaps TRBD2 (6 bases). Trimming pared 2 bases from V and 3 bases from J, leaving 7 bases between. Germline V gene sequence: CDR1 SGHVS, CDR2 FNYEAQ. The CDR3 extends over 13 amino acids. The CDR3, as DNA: TGTGCCAGCAGCTTATGGGGGGAAGAGACCCAGTACTTC. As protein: CASSLWGEETQYF.

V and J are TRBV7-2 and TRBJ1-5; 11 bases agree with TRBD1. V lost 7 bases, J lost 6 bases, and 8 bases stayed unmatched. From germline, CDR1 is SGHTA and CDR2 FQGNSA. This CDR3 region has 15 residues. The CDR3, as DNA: TGTGCCAGCACCGACCGGACAGGGGGCGTTCAGCCCCAGCATTTT. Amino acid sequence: CASTDRTGGVQPQHF. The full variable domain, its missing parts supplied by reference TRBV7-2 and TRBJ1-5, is GAGVSQSPSNKVTEKGKDVELRCDPISGHTALYWYRQSLGQGLEFLIYFQGNSAPDKSGLPSDRFSAERTGGSVSTLTIQRTQQEDSAVYLCASTDRTGGVQPQHFGDGTRLSIL.

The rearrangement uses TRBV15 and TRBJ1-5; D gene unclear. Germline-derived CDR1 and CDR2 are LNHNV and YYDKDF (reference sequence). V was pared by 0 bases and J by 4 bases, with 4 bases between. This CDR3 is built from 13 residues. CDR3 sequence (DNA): TGTGCCACCAGCAGAGATCCAAATCAGCCCCAGCATTTT. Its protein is CATSRDPNQPQHF.